What follows are 28 T cell receptor beta chains derived from one specimen sequenced in a study of blood T cell repertoires in COVID-19. Clones were sequenced by immunoSEQ multiplex PCR, and TCRdb holds only the in-frame ones, with some missing. The data show tens of thousands of clones, approximately 89% seen once. Sequenced: peripheral blood. Receptor source: a man aged 50 to 59 with acute or convalescent COVID-19.

The chain combines TRBV20-1 with TRBJ2-1, with D unresolved. In germline, CDR1 is DFQATT, CDR2 SNEGSKA (reference sequence). The CDR3 spans 11 residues. The V gene lost 5 bases and the J gene lost 10 bases, with 12 bases spanning the gap. The CDR3 here is CSAPLYWEQFF. The CDR3 DNA sequence: TGCAGTGCTCCGCTCTATTGGGAGCAGTTCTTC.

V usage is TRBV5-6 and J usage is TRBJ2-1; weak D call: TRBD1 (5 bases). The CDR3 is made up of 15 amino acids. V lost 4 bases to trimming and J lost 1 base, with 12 bases between them. CDR1 is SGHDT and CDR2 is YYEEEE in the germline V gene. The CDR3 sequence is CASSEAGHSYNEQFF. In DNA, the CDR3 is TGTGCCAGCAGCGAGGCAGGGCATTCCTACAATGAGCAGTTCTTC.

The rearrangement links TRBV3-1 (or the pseudogene TRBV3-2) to TRBJ1-6; 8 bases fit TRBD1. Germline CDR1 is LGHDT and CDR2 is YNNKEL (reference sequence). Unmatched junction bases numbered 11, after V lost 0 bases and J lost 7 bases. This CDR3 comprises 18 residues. CDR3 nucleotides: TGTGCCAGCAGCCAAGATCTCAGGACAGGGCAGGGAAATTCACCCCTCCACTTT. Its protein product is CASSQDLRTGQGNSPLHF.

This chain connects TRBV6-5 to TRBJ2-1, with TRBD2 as a possible D gene (5 bases). CDR3 length: 15 amino acids. The germline gives CDR1 MNHEY, CDR2 SVGAGI. V was clipped by 4 bases and J by 2 bases, with 12 bases between them. The CDR3: CASSLLSSPYNEQFF. DNA for the CDR3: TGTGCCAGCAGTTTGTTGTCTAGCCCCTACAATGAGCAGTTCTTC.

Note on this clone: Additional DNA sequences in this sample encode the identical CDR3. The J gene is TRBJ1-5, the V gene TRBV6-2 or TRBV6-3; D may be TRBD1 (5 bases). The CDR3 length is 14 residues. Looked up from germline, CDR1 is MNHEY and CDR2 is SVGEGT. Trimming left V 2 bases short and J 2 bases short, with 7 bases between. The CDR3 loop is CASSYGGGNQPQHF. DNA for the CDR3: TGTGCCAGCAGTTACGGGGGGGGCAATCAGCCCCAGCATTTT.

The chain joins TRBV6-5 to TRBJ1-3, with TRBD1 identical over 7 bases. The CDR3 consists of 15 residues. Looked up from germline, CDR1 is MNHEY and CDR2 is SVGAGI. V was clipped by 7 bases and J by 0 bases; unmatched bases: 6. CDR3 sequence reads: CASKRTGTSGNTIYF. In DNA, the CDR3 is TGTGCCAGCAAGCGGACAGGCACCTCTGGAAACACCATATATTTT.

The V gene is TRBV4-2, the J gene TRBJ1-2; the D gene is possibly TRBD1 (5 bases). Germline V gene sequence: CDR1 LGHNA, CDR2 YNFKEQ. Trimming pared 0 bases from V and 2 bases from J, leaving 7 bases between. The CDR3 loop spans 14 amino acids. DNA of the CDR3: TGTGCCAGCAGCCAAGATCAGGGAAACTATGGCTACACCTTC. Translation: CASSQDQGNYGYTF.

The V gene is TRBV27, the J gene TRBJ2-7; 13 nucleotides line up with TRBD2. Germline assignment: CDR1 MNHEY and CDR2 SMNVEV (reference sequence). The CDR3 has 16 amino acids. J was trimmed by 0 bases and V by 6 bases; bases with no gene match: 5. The CDR3 DNA reads TGTGCCAGCAGGGGACTAGCGGGACTTTTCTCCTACGAGCAGTACTTC. This encodes CASRGLAGLFSYEQYF.

The V gene is TRBV3-1 (or the pseudogene TRBV3-2), the J gene TRBJ1-1; D possibly corresponds to TRBD1 (5 bases). V was shortened by 3 bases and J by 3 bases, with 11 bases between the two germline ends. Germline-derived CDR1 and CDR2 are LGHDT and YNNKEL (reference sequence). The CDR3 extends over 14 amino acids. CDR3: CASSQGREDTEAFF. As DNA, the CDR3 is TGTGCCAGCAGCCAGGGCAGGGAGGACACTGAAGCTTTCTTT.

This sequence joins TRBV9 and TRBJ2-1, with 7 bases that match TRBD2. Germline V gene lookup returns CDR1 SGDLS and CDR2 YYNGEE. Trimming cost V 0 bases and J 2 bases; bases outside gene matches: 14. The CDR3 runs 19 residues. This CDR3 reads CASSVGPTRGGSTYNEQFF. CDR3 DNA: TGTGCCAGCAGCGTAGGTCCCACCCGCGGCGGGAGTACCTACAATGAGCAGTTCTTC.

This clone came up once. The gene calls are TRBV10-2 and TRBJ2-3, with 12 bases that match TRBD2. J lost 0 bases, V lost 4 bases, and 5 bases had no gene match. The germline V gene has CDR1 WSHSY and CDR2 SAAADI. This CDR3 comprises 17 residues. CDR3 coding DNA: TGCGCCAGCAGTGGACTAGCGGGAGTTGGGAGCACAGATACGCAGTATTTT. Translation gives CASSGLAGVGSTDTQYF.

J is TRBJ1-1 and V is TRBV7-9; D ambiguous. Germline loops: CDR1 SEHNR, CDR2 FQNEAQ (reference sequence). CDR3 size: 13 residues. Trimming removed 1 base from V and 3 bases from J, with 6 bases in between. The CDR3 spells CASSLGQYTEAFF. The CDR3 nucleotides read TGTGCCAGCAGCTTAGGGCAGTACACTGAAGCTTTCTTT.

The gene calls are TRBV10-3 and TRBJ1-5; D is possibly TRBD1 (6 bases). This CDR3 is 13 amino acids long. Germline V gives CDR1 ENHRY, CDR2 SYGVKD. Trimming removed 5 bases at V and 5 bases at J, with 10 bases between. In DNA form, the CDR3 reads TGTGCCATCAGTTACAGGGTGGATCAGCCCCAGCATTTT. Translated: CAISYRVDQPQHF.

In regard to this clone: Other DNA sequences within the sample encode an identical CDR3. The chain uses TRBV5-1 and TRBJ2-5; D is possibly TRBD2 (7 bases). Germline V gives CDR1 SGHRS, CDR2 YFSETQ. With 0 bases removed from V and 5 bases from J, the gap between germline ends came to 17 bases. This CDR3 region has 16 residues. Written as DNA, the CDR3 is TGCGCCAGCAGCTTGGAGGTGGGGGGGCCTCGGGAGACCCAGTACTTC. It yields the protein CASSLEVGGPRETQYF.

The rearrangement links TRBV27 to TRBJ2-7, with TRBD2 identical over 8 bases. V trimming: 2 bases; J trimming: 3 bases; junction bases outside the gene matches: 3. This CDR3 is 14 amino acids long. Germline lookup yields CDR1 MNHEY and CDR2 SMNVEV (reference sequence). The CDR3 is CASSLVGTSYEQYF. CDR3 DNA: TGTGCCAGCAGTTTAGTCGGGACTAGCTACGAGCAGTACTTC.

The CDR3 DNA reads as TGTGCCAGCAGCCAAGTCCCACAGGGCGGAGAGCAGTACTTC. This translates into CASSQVPQGGEQYF. V usage is TRBV3-1 (or the pseudogene TRBV3-2) and J usage is TRBJ2-7, with a tentative D call TRBD1 (6 bases). CDR1 is LGHDT, CDR2 YNNKEL, per germline (reference sequence). CDR3 length equals 14 residues. The V end was cut by 1 base, the J end by 7 bases, with 14 bases between.

The gene calls are TRBV7-3 and TRBJ2-2; TRBD2 aligns across 7 bases. This CDR3 comprises 18 residues. After removal of 5 bases from V and 5 bases from J, the junction contained 17 bases not matched to a gene. CDR1 and CDR2 (germline): SGHTA, FQGTGA. The CDR3 is CASSPGGRGMGLTGELFF. Written as DNA, the CDR3 is TGTGCCAGCAGCCCCGGTGGGAGGGGAATGGGACTAACCGGGGAGCTGTTTTTT.

This clone is a singleton in its sample. As DNA, the CDR3 is TGTGCCAGCAGGGCACAGGGTCCCAGCAATCAGCCCCAGCATTTT. Translating it yields CASRAQGPSNQPQHF. The chain combines TRBV6-5 with TRBJ1-5; D is possibly TRBD1 (6 bases). This CDR3 contains 15 residues. Trimming removed 6 bases from V and 1 base from J, with 13 bases in between. CDR1 and CDR2 from the germline V gene are MNHEY and SVGAGI.

The genes are TRBV6-6 and TRBJ2-5; 10 nucleotides match TRBD1. Trimming cost V 2 bases and J 4 bases; bases outside gene matches: 4. This CDR3 is built from 15 residues. CDR1 and CDR2 (germline): MNHNY, SVGAGI (reference sequence). The DNA of the CDR3 is TGTGCCAGCAGTTACCCCGGACAGGGGGTAGAGACCCAGTACTTC. Protein product: CASSYPGQGVETQYF.

The chain employs TRBV19 and TRBJ2-7; a weak D match, TRBD2 (6 bases). The germline gives CDR1 LNHDA, CDR2 SQIVND (reference sequence). The CDR3 consists of 14 residues. Trimming took off 5 bases at V and 1 base at J, with 12 bases between the two ends. The CDR3 DNA reads TGTGCCAGTAGTCTAACGGGAGTTTCCTACGAGCAGTACTTC. Protein sequence: CASSLTGVSYEQYF.

This chain uses TRBV4-3 with TRBJ2-5; 13 bases line up with TRBD2. V shed 0 bases and J 5 bases; nucleotides not matched to a gene: 6. The germline gives CDR1 LGHNA, CDR2 YSLEER. The CDR3 contains 17 residues. CDR3 in amino acids: CASSQDRTSGGWETQYF. The CDR3 region has the DNA TGCGCCAGCAGCCAAGATAGGACTAGCGGGGGTTGGGAGACCCAGTACTTC.

The gene calls are TRBV5-5 and TRBJ1-1; 9 positions agree with TRBD1. This CDR3 comprises 15 residues. Germline trimming cut 2 bases from V and 6 bases from J; bases unmatched to any gene: 8. Germline lookup yields CDR1 SGHKS and CDR2 YYEKEE (reference sequence). This CDR3 reads CASSFLTGGEAEAFF. The CDR3 DNA reads as TGTGCCAGCAGCTTTCTCACAGGGGGCGAAGCTGAAGCTTTCTTT.

This chain's CDR3 is CAISGQGYDTGELFF. DNA of the CDR3: TGTGCCATCAGCGGACAGGGATACGACACCGGGGAGCTGTTTTTT. The gene calls are TRBV10-3 and TRBJ2-2, with 8 bases matching TRBD1. Germline loops: CDR1 ENHRY, CDR2 SYGVKD. CDR3 size: 15 residues. With 6 bases clipped from V and 3 bases from J, the junction kept 6 bases outside the gene matches.

The chain carries TRBV11-2 and TRBJ2-1; D possibly corresponds to TRBD2 (7 bases). V lost 2 bases and J lost 2, with 16 bases in between. The germline gives CDR1 SGHAT, CDR2 FQNNGV. CDR3 size: 17 residues. The CDR3 sequence is CASSLRGRAGPYNEQFF. CDR3 sequence (DNA): TGTGCCAGCAGCTTAAGGGGGAGGGCTGGACCCTACAATGAGCAGTTCTTC.

This sequence joins TRBV7-6 and TRBJ2-7; D might be TRBD2 (6 bases). The CDR3 is made up of 14 amino acids. V was pared by 5 bases and J by 6 bases, with 17 bases between. The V gene's germline CDR1 is SGHVS and CDR2 FNYEAQ. Here the CDR3 reads CASSHRRSGPEQYF. In DNA form, the CDR3 reads TGTGCCAGCAGCCACCGGCGGAGCGGGCCCGAGCAGTACTTC.

The rearrangement links TRBV5-4 to TRBJ1-4, with D tentatively TRBD1 (5 bases). Germline CDR1 SGHNT, CDR2 YYREEE (reference sequence). The CDR3 covers 17 residues. Trimming took off 0 bases at V and 4 bases at J, with 16 bases between the two ends. CDR3 in amino acids: CASSLEMGGSGNEKLFF. The DNA for the CDR3 is TGTGCCAGCAGCTTGGAGATGGGGGGGTCGGGTAATGAAAAACTGTTTTTT.

The chain couples TRBV10-3 to TRBJ2-3; D may be TRBD1 (6 bases). Germline V gene sequence: CDR1 ENHRY, CDR2 SYGVKD. V was shortened by 4 bases and J by 3 bases, with 11 bases between the two germline ends. The CDR3 loop spans 14 amino acids. CDR3 protein: CAISGTGITDTQYF. The CDR3 DNA is TGTGCCATCAGTGGAACAGGGATAACAGATACGCAGTATTTT.

The genes are TRBV18 and TRBJ1-6; no reliable D call. The CDR3 consists of 16 residues. Germline V gene lookup returns CDR1 KGHSH and CDR2 LQKENI. V was cut by 0 bases and J by 0 bases, with 6 bases left in between. CDR3 DNA: TGTGCCAGCTCACCACCGGTTAGCTCCTATAATTCACCCCTCCACTTT. It translates to CASSPPVSSYNSPLHF.